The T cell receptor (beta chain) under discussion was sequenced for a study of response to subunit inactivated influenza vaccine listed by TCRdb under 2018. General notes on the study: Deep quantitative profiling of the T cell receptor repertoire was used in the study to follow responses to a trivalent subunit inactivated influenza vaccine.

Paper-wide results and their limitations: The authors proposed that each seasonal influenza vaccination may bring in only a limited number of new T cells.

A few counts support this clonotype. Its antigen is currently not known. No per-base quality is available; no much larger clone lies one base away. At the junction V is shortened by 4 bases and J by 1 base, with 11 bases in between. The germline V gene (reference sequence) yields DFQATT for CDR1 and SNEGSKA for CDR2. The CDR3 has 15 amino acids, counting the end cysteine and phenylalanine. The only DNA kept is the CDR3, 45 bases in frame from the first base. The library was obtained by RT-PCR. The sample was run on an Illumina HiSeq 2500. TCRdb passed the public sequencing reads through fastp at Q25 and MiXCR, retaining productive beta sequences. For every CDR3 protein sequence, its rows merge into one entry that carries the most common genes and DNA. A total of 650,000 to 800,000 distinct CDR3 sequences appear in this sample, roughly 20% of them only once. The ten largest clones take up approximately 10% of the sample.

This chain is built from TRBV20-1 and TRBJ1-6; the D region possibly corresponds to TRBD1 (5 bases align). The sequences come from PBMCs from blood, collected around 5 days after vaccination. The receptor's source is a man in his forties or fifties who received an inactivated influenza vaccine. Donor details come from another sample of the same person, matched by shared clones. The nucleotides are TGCAGTGCTACTTCAGGGTGGTCCTATAATTCACCCCTCCACTTT. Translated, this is CSATSGWSYNSPLHF.